Reported below is one T cell receptor beta chain. TCRdb passed the 5' RACE reads through MiXCR, listing each CDR3 protein once. This table holds 150,000 to 200,000 distinct CDR3 sequences, roughly 18% found once. V dropped 3 bases and J dropped 8 bases, with 16 bases sitting between them. The CDR3 length is 14 residues. Germline values: CDR1 MDHEN, CDR2 SYDVKM. This entry comes from a study of T-cell memory formation after mild COVID-19. The sample consisted of PBMCs or a T cell subset sorted from them (not recorded which). The origin of this receptor is a young man who had mild COVID-19 (a few samples of this study predate the infection). Cell type and time point are not known. This chain joins TRBV28 and TRBJ1-2; D unresolved. The CDR3 is CASSLIVGGGGYTF. The CDR3 region has the DNA TGTGCCAGCAGTTTGATCGTCGGAGGAGGGGGCTACACCTTC.